This T cell receptor beta chain was sequenced in a study of blood T cell repertoires in COVID-19. Turning to the study itself: The United States, Italy and Spain supplied acute and convalescent COVID-19 samples. Nucleic acid was either cDNA or gDNA, and it came from T cells, B-cell-depleted T cells, or PBMCs.

Between the trimmed V and J ends, which lost 4 bases and 0 bases, there was a span of 19 bases. This CDR3 is built from 18 residues. The germline V gene encodes CDR1 MNHEY and CDR2 SMNVEV (reference sequence). Per the original methods: Estimation of nucleated cell counts relied on the amplification of reference gene primers. Produced via immunoSEQ multiplex PCR; TCRdb's table is partial and in-frame only. Clone size and the V and J calls come from that table; the DNA yielded D and trimming. The sample gives about 69,000 clones, about 88% of which show up once; around 4.9% is in the top ten. The sample consisted of peripheral blood. The clonotype comes from a woman aged 45-59 years with active COVID-19. The J gene is TRBJ1-5, the V gene TRBV27, with D possibly being TRBD1 (6 bases). The CDR3 DNA reads as TGTGCCAGCAGTTCCCGAAGGACAGTTTCTTATAGCAATCAGCCCCAGCATTTT. Translating it yields CASSSRRTVSYSNQPQHF.